The 7 T cell receptor beta chains below all came from one sample that was sequenced in a study of T cells in narcolepsy. Some clones are missing from TCRdb's copy, which holds only in-frame ones; the method was immunoSEQ multiplex PCR. The sample includes 6,500 to 8,500 clones, around 61% of them seen just once. The sample taken for sequencing was CD45RA- memory CD8+ T cells from PBMCs. These receptors came from a human donor with narcolepsy.

This rearrangement joins TRBV5-6 to TRBJ2-5; D possibly matches TRBD1 or TRBD2 (5 bases each). CDR3 length: 15 amino acids. Germline CDR1 reads SGHDT; CDR2 reads YYEEEE. Trimming removed 0 bases at V and 4 bases at J, with 13 bases between. The CDR3 DNA follows: TGTGCCAGCAGCTTGGAGAGGGGTGAAGGAGAGACCCAGTACTTC. Protein product: CASSLERGEGETQYF.

V usage is TRBV6-5 and J usage is TRBJ2-3, with 11 nucleotides matching TRBD2. This CDR3 spans 15 amino acids. The V segment lost 4 bases and the J segment 11 bases; nucleotides outside the gene matches: 11. The germline V gene has CDR1 MNHEY and CDR2 SVGAGI. For the CDR3, the DNA is TGTGCCAGCAGTTTAGCGGGGGGGATCGAGATACAGCAGTATTTT. Protein: CASSLAGGIEIQQYF.

This chain connects TRBV5-1 to TRBJ1-2, with D unresolved. CDR1 is SGHRS, CDR2 YFSETQ, per germline. Trimming stripped 0 bases from V and 2 bases from J, with 20 bases between. This CDR3 region has 18 residues. The DNA of the CDR3 is TGCGCCAGCAGCTTGGAGGTAAGAGGGTCCCTACTCAACTATGGCTACACCTTC. Translated: CASSLEVRGSLLNYGYTF.

This sequence joins TRBV7-2 and TRBJ2-7; no reliable D call. Germline V gene data show CDR1 as SGHTA and CDR2 as FQGNSA. The CDR3 spans 11 residues. Trimming took off 7 bases at V and 3 bases at J, with 7 bases between the two ends. For the CDR3, the DNA is TGTGCCAGCACCCTCAACTACGAGCAGTACTTC. It specifies CASTLNYEQYF.

This rearrangement joins TRBV2 to TRBJ2-7; 16 nucleotides line up with TRBD2. Trimming cost V 6 bases and J 2 bases; bases outside gene matches: 10. The CDR3 consists of 18 residues. From germline, CDR1 is SNHLY and CDR2 FYNNEI. CDR3 in DNA: TGTGCCAGCAGAGGGACTAGCGGGGGGGCTGTTGGCCCCTACGAGCAGTACTTC. Protein: CASRGTSGGAVGPYEQYF.

The chain is built from TRBV7-9 and TRBJ2-1, with 7 bases fitting TRBD1. Germline loops: CDR1 SEHNR, CDR2 FQNEAQ (reference sequence). J was trimmed by 9 bases and V by 1 base; bases with no gene match: 6. This CDR3 contains 14 residues. The CDR3 here is CASSLETGSGEQFF. CDR3 DNA sequence: TGTGCCAGCAGCTTAGAGACAGGGTCGGGTGAGCAGTTCTTC.

The V gene is TRBV6-5, the J gene TRBJ1-6; D is perhaps TRBD1 (5 bases). Trimming pared 5 bases from V and 5 bases from J, leaving 13 bases between. The CDR3 is 15 residues long. Per germline, CDR1 MNHEY and CDR2 SVGAGI. This CDR3 is CASSGSAGHNSPLHF. The DNA for the CDR3 is TGTGCCAGCAGTGGGTCAGCGGGACATAATTCACCCCTCCACTTT.